Shown below are 29 T cell receptor beta chains from a single sample sequenced in a study of shared clonotypes between healthy human individuals. Sequencing used immunoSEQ multiplex PCR; TCRdb keeps in-frame clones, though not all of them. The repertoire holds some 2,000,000 clones, with 85% to 95% as singletons. Naive CD8 cells, CD45RO-negative and positively selected for CCR7, excluded terminally differentiated effector memory CD45RA+ cells. The source material was naive CD8+ T cells sorted from blood. The receptor set was obtained from a man younger than 30 in good health.

The V and J genes are TRBV2 and TRBJ2-7; weak D call: TRBD2 (6 bases). CDR3 size: 14 residues. The V gene's germline CDR1 is SNHLY and CDR2 FYNNEI. The germline V and J ends were trimmed by 2 bases and 2 bases, with 10 bases remaining between them. CDR3 bases: TGTGCCAGCAGTGAAATCGGGAGTGCCTACGAGCAGTACTTC. This codes for CASSEIGSAYEQYF.

The CDR3 DNA reads as TGTGCCAGCAGCGCGGGGTCCATCTACGAGCAGTACTTC. Residues: CASSAGSIYEQYF. The V call is TRBV9, the J call TRBJ2-7; possibly TRBD2 for D (5 bases). The CDR3 totals 13 residues. CDR1 and CDR2 from the germline V gene are SGDLS and YYNGEE. V was trimmed by 3 bases and J by 3 bases, leaving 10 bases between them.

The rearrangement uses TRBV4-3 and TRBJ1-1; D remains unclear. The CDR3 length is 17 residues. From germline, CDR1 is LGHNA and CDR2 YSLEER. V was trimmed by 0 bases and J by 1 base, leaving 15 bases between them. The CDR3 sequence: CASSQDMVLGKNTEAFF. DNA of the CDR3: TGCGCCAGCAGCCAAGATATGGTCCTTGGTAAGAACACTGAAGCTTTCTTT.

The chain recombines TRBV6-5 with TRBJ2-7, with D possibly being TRBD2 (5 bases). V lost 0 bases to trimming and J lost 2 bases, with 14 bases between them. The germline V gene has CDR1 MNHEY and CDR2 SVGAGI. The CDR3 is 16 residues long. CDR3 nucleotides: TGTGCCAGCAGTTACTCGATCGGGGAAGGACCCTACGAGCAGTACTTC. Its protein product is CASSYSIGEGPYEQYF.

Concerning this clone itself: The identical CDR3 is also encoded by other nucleotide sequences in the sample. The chain is built from TRBV6-5 and TRBJ2-3; D unresolved. From germline, CDR1 is MNHEY and CDR2 SVGAGI. This CDR3 region has 14 residues. Trimming took 0 bases from V and 2 from J, leaving 6 bases between them. CDR3: CASSYSHSTDTQYF. The CDR3 DNA follows: TGTGCCAGCAGTTACTCGCACTCCACAGATACGCAGTATTTT.

This chain connects TRBV7-2 to TRBJ2-1, with TRBD2 matching over 12 bases. V lost 0 bases, J lost 9 bases, and 6 bases stayed unmatched. Germline CDR1 and CDR2: SGHTA and FQGNSA. The CDR3 sequence is 16 residues long. CDR3 coding DNA: TGTGCCAGCAGCTTAGCGTCTAGCGGGAGGGTTGGTGAGCAGTTCTTC. Translated: CASSLASSGRVGEQFF.

The chain joins TRBV4-1 to TRBJ2-5; no definite D call. Trimming took 0 bases from V and 5 from J, leaving 4 bases between them. The CDR3 sequence is 12 residues long. Per the germline V gene, CDR1 is MGHRA and CDR2 is YSYEKL. DNA for the CDR3: TGCGCCAGCAGCCAAGATTACGAGACCCAGTACTTC. It translates to CASSQDYETQYF.

The genes are TRBV2 and TRBJ1-2; no reliable D call. This CDR3 comprises 14 residues. Trimming removed 7 bases at V and 3 bases at J, with 15 bases between. The V gene's germline CDR1 is SNHLY and CDR2 FYNNEI. CDR3 amino acids: CASTPLDGYYGYTF. The CDR3, as DNA: TGTGCCAGCACCCCGCTGGACGGCTACTATGGCTACACCTTC.

V and J are TRBV4-2 and TRBJ2-1, with D tentatively TRBD1 (6 bases). The CDR3 loop spans 15 amino acids. Germline-derived CDR1 and CDR2 are LGHNA and YNFKEQ. V lost 8 bases to trimming and J lost 3 bases, with 17 bases between them. CDR3 sequence reads: CASGEIYRDYNEQFF. For the CDR3, the DNA is TGTGCCAGCGGGGAAATCTACAGGGACTACAATGAGCAGTTCTTC.

The chain recombines TRBV6-5 with TRBJ1-2; TRBD1 matches 8 bases. V lost 2 bases and J lost 0; bases outside the gene matches: 2. Germline V gene sequence: CDR1 MNHEY, CDR2 SVGAGI. The CDR3 spans 15 residues. The CDR3, as DNA: TGTGCCAGCAGTTACGGGGACAGGCCTAACTATGGCTACACCTTC. Residues: CASSYGDRPNYGYTF.

The chain recombines TRBV6-1 with TRBJ1-4, with D possibly being TRBD1 (5 bases). In germline, CDR1 is MNHNS, CDR2 SASEGT. Between the trimmed V and J ends, which lost 4 bases and 5 bases, there was a span of 17 bases. The CDR3 consists of 16 residues. CDR3 in amino acids: CASSGPPDSLNEKLFF. CDR3 nucleotides: TGTGCCAGCAGTGGCCCCCCTGACAGCCTAAATGAAAAACTGTTTTTT.

Concerning this clone: Other nucleotide sequences from this sample produce the same CDR3. V is TRBV5-1 and J is TRBJ2-3, with D tentatively TRBD2 (6 bases). The germline V gene has CDR1 SGHRS and CDR2 YFSETQ. The CDR3 has 12 residues. V lost 4 bases to trimming and J lost 6 bases, with 9 bases between them. Written as DNA, the CDR3 is TGCGCCAGCAGCCTGGCGGGGGATACGCAGTATTTT. Protein product: CASSLAGDTQYF.

V and J are TRBV10-3 and TRBJ2-1; D unclear. V was pared by 3 bases and J by 10 bases, with 10 bases between. Germline V gene sequence: CDR1 ENHRY, CDR2 SYGVKD. The CDR3 extends over 12 amino acids. The DNA for the CDR3 is TGTGCCATCAGTGACTCCGGAGCAGAGCAGTTCTTC. It encodes CAISDSGAEQFF.

The chain carries TRBV10-1 and TRBJ2-7; D gene ambiguous. The CDR3 is made up of 12 amino acids. Germline-derived CDR1 and CDR2 are WNHNN and SYGVQD (reference sequence). The V gene lost 8 bases and the J gene lost 2 bases, with 10 bases spanning the gap. The DNA for the CDR3 is TGCGCCAGCGAAACTGAACCCTACGAGCAGTACTTC. Translated, it gives CASETEPYEQYF.

Comments on this clone: Other DNA sequences in the sample encode the same CDR3. J is TRBJ1-1 and V is TRBV5-1, with TRBD1 matching 7 bases. Per the germline V gene, CDR1 is SGHRS and CDR2 is YFSETQ. The CDR3 is made up of 15 amino acids. Trimming cost V 0 bases and J 1 base; bases outside gene matches: 3. The chain's CDR3 is CASSLVSGGNTEAFF. CDR3 in DNA: TGCGCCAGCAGCTTGGTTTCAGGGGGGAACACTGAAGCTTTCTTT.

For this clone: Distinct nucleotide sequences in the sample also encode this CDR3. The rearrangement uses TRBV7-9 and TRBJ1-1; weak D call: TRBD1 (5 bases). CDR1 and CDR2 from the germline V gene are SEHNR and FQNEAQ (reference sequence). Between the trimmed V and J ends, which lost 1 base and 0 bases, there was a span of 9 bases. The CDR3 runs to 15 residues. The CDR3 here is CASSLVGGLNTEAFF. CDR3 DNA sequence: TGTGCCAGCAGCTTAGTGGGGGGATTGAACACTGAAGCTTTCTTT.

The chain uses TRBV14 and TRBJ2-3, with 7 bases aligning to TRBD1. Germline V CDR1 and CDR2: SGHDN, FVKESK. There are 15 residues in the CDR3. V was clipped by 2 bases and J by 4 bases; unmatched bases: 6. The CDR3 spells CASSQTTGASDTQYF. The DNA of the CDR3 is TGTGCCAGCAGCCAAACCACAGGGGCCTCAGATACGCAGTATTTT. The complete variable domain, with remaining parts taken from reference TRBV14 and TRBJ2-3, reads EAGVTQFPSHSVIEKGQTVTLRCDPISGHDNLYWYRRVMGKEIKFLLHFVKESKQDESGMPNNRFLAERTGGTYSTLKVQPAELEDSGVYFCASSQTTGASDTQYFGPGTRLTVL.

The V and J genes are TRBV4-1 and TRBJ1-5; D unresolved. Germline CDR1 reads MGHRA; CDR2 reads YSYEKL. The CDR3 runs 16 residues. Trimming pared 3 bases from V and 3 bases from J, leaving 15 bases between. The DNA for the CDR3 is TGCGCCAGCAGCCATACCCCTGGAGGTTTCAATCAGCCCCAGCATTTT. It is translated as CASSHTPGGFNQPQHF.

The rearrangement uses TRBV13 and TRBJ1-4; D is unclear. V lost 5 bases and J lost 8, with 12 bases in between. CDR3 length: 13 amino acids. Germline CDR1 and CDR2: PRHDT and FYEKMQ (reference sequence). The CDR3 bases are TGTGCCAGCAGCCCCTTTGAGGGCGAAAAACTGTTTTTT. Amino acids: CASSPFEGEKLFF.

A word on this clone: In the same sample, other DNA sequences code for this CDR3. This chain connects TRBV9 to TRBJ2-3; possibly TRBD2 for D (6 bases). The germline CDR1 and CDR2 sequences are SGDLS and YYNGEE. This CDR3 has 15 residues. The germline V and J ends were trimmed by 0 bases and 0 bases, with 8 bases remaining between them. The CDR3 loop is CASSVGGESTDTQYF. The CDR3 coding sequence is TGTGCCAGCAGCGTAGGGGGGGAAAGCACAGATACGCAGTATTTT. Full variable domain (rest looked up from reference TRBV9 and TRBJ2-3): DSGVTQTPKHLITATGQRVTLRCSPRSGDLSVYWYQQSLDQGLQFLIQYYNGEERAKGNILERFSAQQFPDLHSELNLSSLELGDSALYFCASSVGGESTDTQYFGPGTRLTVL.

The rearrangement joins TRBV7-9 to TRBJ2-3; 8 nucleotides agree with TRBD1. Per the germline V gene, CDR1 is SEHNR and CDR2 is FQNEAQ (reference sequence). V gave up 5 bases and J gave up 2 bases; unmatched junction bases: 3. The length of the CDR3 is 14 residues. The CDR3 nucleotides are TGTGCCAGCAGCCAGGGGGCCGACACAGATACGCAGTATTTT. Translated: CASSQGADTDTQYF. Looking up the rest from reference TRBV7-9 and TRBJ2-3 gives the full variable domain: DTGVSQNPRHKITKRGQNVTFRCDPISEHNRLYWYRQTLGQGPEFLTYFQNEAQLEKSRLLSDRFSAERPKGSFSTLEIQRTEQGDSAMYLCASSQGADTDTQYFGPGTRLTVL.

J is TRBJ1-2 and V is TRBV11-2, with D perhaps TRBD1 (6 bases). The CDR3 is made up of 13 amino acids. Germline CDR1 is SGHAT and CDR2 is FQNNGV. Trimming pared 5 bases from V and 5 bases from J, leaving 12 bases between. This CDR3 reads CASSVRGGYGYTF. The CDR3 coding sequence is TGTGCCAGCAGCGTCCGAGGGGGGTATGGCTACACCTTC.

CDR3 residues: CASSLLDFQETQYF. The CDR3 DNA reads TGTGCCAGCAGTTTGTTAGACTTCCAGGAGACCCAGTACTTC. The rearrangement links TRBV28 to TRBJ2-5; D gene unclear. V lost 3 bases, J lost 5 bases, and 13 bases lay in between. The CDR3 loop spans 14 amino acids. The germline V gene encodes CDR1 MDHEN and CDR2 SYDVKM.

This clone was seen a few times. The chain carries TRBV7-2 and TRBJ1-6, with a tentative D call TRBD1 (6 bases). Trimming shortened V by 5 bases and J by 4 bases, and 12 bases separated the two germline ends. Germline values: CDR1 SGHTA, CDR2 FQGNSA. The CDR3 is 15 residues long. In DNA form, the CDR3 reads TGTGCCAGCAGCCCCCGACAGGAATATAATTCACCCCTCCACTTT. Amino acid sequence: CASSPRQEYNSPLHF.

The rearrangement joins TRBV19 to TRBJ2-5, with no clear D. CDR3 length: 11 amino acids. Per the germline V gene, CDR1 is LNHDA and CDR2 is SQIVND (reference sequence). V lost 5 bases and J 4 bases, leaving 5 bases between the germline ends. The CDR3 loop is CASSYGETQYF. Written as DNA, the CDR3 is TGTGCCAGTAGTTATGGAGAGACCCAGTACTTC.

CDR3: CAWSSEASGREQFF. DNA for the CDR3: TGTGCCTGGAGCTCGGAAGCTAGCGGGCGCGAGCAGTTCTTC. The chain has TRBV30 and TRBJ2-1; TRBD2 agrees at 8 bases. Germline assignment: CDR1 GTSNPN and CDR2 SVGIG (reference sequence). The length of the CDR3 is 14 residues. J lost 10 bases, V lost 3 bases, and 11 bases had no gene match.

The chain combines TRBV25-1 with TRBJ2-2; D is unclear. CDR3 length: 13 residues. Trimming cost V 4 bases and J 6 bases, with 9 bases left between them. Germline V gene sequence: CDR1 MGHDK, CDR2 SYGVNS. The CDR3 DNA sequence: TGTGCCAGCAGTGTGGGGTACGCCGGGGAGCTGTTTTTT. Protein sequence: CASSVGYAGELFF.

The chain is built from TRBV19 and TRBJ2-1; D gene uncertain. Trimming shortened V by 6 bases and J by 6 bases, and 9 bases separated the two germline ends. This CDR3 contains 12 residues. The germline V gene encodes CDR1 LNHDA and CDR2 SQIVND (reference sequence). CDR3 in DNA: TGTGCCAGTAGCAACTCCGTCAATGAGCAGTTCTTC. It is translated as CASSNSVNEQFF.

The rearrangement uses TRBV27 and TRBJ2-1, with D hard to call. Germline V CDR1 and CDR2: MNHEY, SMNVEV (reference sequence). The CDR3 runs to 13 residues. Trimming cost V 3 bases and J 7 bases, with 10 bases left between them. The CDR3 region is CASSFDGENEQFF. The CDR3 coding sequence is TGTGCCAGCAGTTTTGATGGGGAAAATGAGCAGTTCTTC.